This T cell receptor beta chain derives from a study of shared clonotypes between healthy human individuals. Study-wide results and limits: Generation probabilities of non-shared clonotypes were lower (relative to those shared by all four donors). An anticipated effect of sequencing depth on clonotype sharing among donors was recognized.

This CDR3 is 16 amino acids long. In the sorted-subset replicate PCRs, approximately 200 ng DNA, 25,000 to 30,000 T cell genomes, was used. Sequencing was performed with immunoSEQ multiplex PCR; in TCRdb, only in-frame clones are kept and a portion is missing. The sample shows a few million clones, more than 90% of them seen only once. Note on this clone: Its target is unknown.

The receptor's source is a young man in good health. Sequencing was performed on naive CD4+ T cells sorted from blood. Subset of the sample: CD45RA+ positively selected. The gene calls are TRBV21-1 and TRBJ2-2; TRBD1, the table's D call, was not compared with the DNA. TRBV21-1 is a pseudogene segment. CDR3 nucleotides: TGTGCCAGCAGCAAAGATGGTGACAGGGCGTCCGGGGAGCTGTTTTTT. Its protein product is CASSKDGDRASGELFF.